Presented here are 28 T cell receptor beta chains from one specimen sequenced in a study of T cell repertoires in cytomegalovirus infection. TCRdb used MiXCR to reprocess the reads, holding one entry per CDR3 protein. The data hold approximately 180,000 distinct CDR3 sequences, with roughly 19% observed a single time. Sequenced input: PBMCs. These TCRs come from a human donor in good health (CMV status not recorded). Some clones in this sample may be carry-over from other donors' samples.

This clonotype was seen a handful of times. The J gene is TRBJ1-2, the V gene TRBV7-9; D is uncertain. In germline, CDR1 is SEHNR, CDR2 FQNEAQ (reference sequence). The CDR3 consists of 14 residues. Deletions cut 1 base from V and 4 bases from J, with 10 bases between. The CDR3 DNA sequence: TGTGCCAGCAGCTTAGTTCCAGACCTCTATGGCTACACCTTC. It specifies CASSLVPDLYGYTF.

In this sample, this clonotype turned up many times. V is TRBV28 and J is TRBJ2-1; 8 bases line up with TRBD2. This CDR3 has 16 residues. The V segment lost 5 bases and the J segment 0 bases; nucleotides outside the gene matches: 6. The V gene's germline CDR1 is MDHEN and CDR2 SYDVKM. Here the CDR3 reads CASSGLAGSSYNEQFF. In DNA form, the CDR3 reads TGTGCCAGCAGTGGTCTAGCGGGTAGCTCCTACAATGAGCAGTTCTTC. The full variable domain, in which reference TRBV28 and TRBJ2-1 provide the parts outside the CDR3, is DVKVTQSSRYLVKRTGEKVFLECVQDMDHENMFWYRQDPGLGLRLIYFSYDVKMKEKGDIPEGYSVSREKKERFSLILESASTNQTSMYLCASSGLAGSSYNEQFFGPGTRLTVL.

This clonotype was picked up a small number of times. The V call is TRBV29-1, the J call TRBJ2-5; TRBD2 is a possible D gene (6 bases). The ends were cut back, 8 bases at V and 4 bases at J, with 23 bases in the middle. CDR1 is SQVTM, CDR2 ANQGSEA, per germline. There are 15 residues in the CDR3. CDR3 residues: CSFLGGERGGETQYF. The CDR3 nucleotides are TGCAGCTTCCTAGGAGGGGAGCGAGGAGGAGAGACCCAGTACTTC.

This clonotype was counted many times. This rearrangement joins TRBV27 to TRBJ1-1, with TRBD1 identical over 7 bases. The CDR3 is 14 residues long. The germline V gene encodes CDR1 MNHEY and CDR2 SMNVEV (reference sequence). V was pared by 8 bases and J by 6 bases, with 12 bases of the junction left unmatched. In DNA, the CDR3 is TGTGCCAGCTCATTCGGGGCAGGGGGATCTGAAGCTTTCTTT. As protein: CASSFGAGGSEAFF.

The genes are TRBV20-1 and TRBJ2-7; the D gene is possibly TRBD2 (6 bases). V was cut by 5 bases and J by 6 bases, with 17 bases left in between. This CDR3 contains 13 residues. Per the germline V gene, CDR1 is DFQATT and CDR2 is SNEGSKA (reference sequence). CDR3 DNA sequence: TGCAGTGCTCTGGCCCGGGAGCCCCTCGAGCAGTACTTC. Translating it yields CSALAREPLEQYF.

This clonotype was detected a few times. The chain joins TRBV5-4 to TRBJ2-3; weak D call: TRBD1 (5 bases). The CDR3 is 14 amino acids. CDR1 and CDR2 from the germline V gene are SGHNT and YYREEE (reference sequence). V dropped 2 bases and J dropped 4 bases, with 11 bases sitting between them. The CDR3 bases are TGTGCCAGCAGCTTAGACTCCAGGGCAGATACGCAGTATTTT. It is translated as CASSLDSRADTQYF.

The rearrangement joins TRBV12-3 or TRBV12-4 to TRBJ2-2, with D uncertain. V shed 7 bases and J shed 2 bases, with 20 bases lying between them. The CDR3 contains 17 residues. CDR3 coding DNA: TGTGCCAGCATGTTAGGCCTCTGGGCAGACAACACCGGGGAGCTGTTTTTT. It yields the protein CASMLGLWADNTGELFF.

This clonotype was counted many times. The chain links TRBV29-1 to TRBJ1-1; no definite D call. Trimming removed 3 bases at V and 1 base at J, with 9 bases between. CDR3 length equals 13 residues. CDR1 is SQVTM, CDR2 ANQGSEA, per germline. CDR3 sequence: CSVESLGNTEAFF. The CDR3 DNA is TGCAGCGTTGAGAGTTTGGGGAACACTGAAGCTTTCTTT.

This clonotype was seen just once. The chain is built from TRBV5-1 and TRBJ1-4, with TRBD1 matching over 8 bases. The CDR3 is 16 residues long. CDR1 is SGHRS, CDR2 YFSETQ, per germline. With V trimmed by 3 bases and J by 7 bases, 11 bases remained unmatched. In nucleotides, the CDR3 is TGCGCCAGCAGCTCCCACCGCGGGACAGGCCGTGAAAAACTGTTTTTT. Residues: CASSSHRGTGREKLFF.

At least ten counts were recorded for this clonotype. The rearrangement uses TRBV7-2 and TRBJ2-1; TRBD1 might be the D (6 bases). This CDR3 has 16 residues. Trimming removed 7 bases from V and 4 bases from J, with 20 bases in between. The germline V gene encodes CDR1 SGHTA and CDR2 FQGNSA. The CDR3 protein is CASTPTGSSAYNEQFF. The CDR3 bases are TGTGCCAGCACCCCTACAGGGAGTAGCGCATACAATGAGCAGTTCTTC.

This clonotype was recorded many times. The rearrangement links TRBV12-3 or TRBV12-4 to TRBJ1-5; D remains ambiguous. This CDR3 has 12 residues. Trimming removed 5 bases from V and 8 bases from J, with 10 bases in between. The CDR3 loop is CASSRIVEPQHF. The CDR3 DNA sequence: TGTGCCAGCAGTAGGATAGTGGAGCCCCAGCATTTT.

The rearrangement uses TRBV14 and TRBJ1-5; D may be TRBD1 (6 bases). The CDR3 runs to 17 residues. Germline assignment: CDR1 SGHDN and CDR2 FVKESK. Trimming cost V 0 bases and J 2 bases, with 14 bases left between them. The CDR3 sequence: CASSQDLTGKRNQPQHF. CDR3 bases: TGTGCCAGCAGCCAAGATCTAACAGGGAAGCGCAATCAGCCCCAGCATTTT. Full variable domain (missing parts from reference TRBV14 and TRBJ1-5): EAGVTQFPSHSVIEKGQTVTLRCDPISGHDNLYWYRRVMGKEIKFLLHFVKESKQDESGMPNNRFLAERTGGTYSTLKVQPAELEDSGVYFCASSQDLTGKRNQPQHFGDGTRLSIL.

V is TRBV20-1 and J is TRBJ1-1; 10 positions match TRBD1. The CDR3 length is 12 residues. CDR1 and CDR2 from the germline V gene are DFQATT and SNEGSKA (reference sequence). J lost 5 bases, V lost 5 bases, and 2 bases had no gene match. This chain's CDR3 is CSAGQGGTEAFF. CDR3 nucleotide sequence: TGCAGTGCTGGACAGGGGGGTACTGAAGCTTTCTTT.

In this sample, this clonotype turned up a few times. The J gene is TRBJ2-2, the V gene TRBV12-3 or TRBV12-4; TRBD1 matches 9 bases. V lost 6 bases, J lost 6 bases, and 8 bases stayed unmatched. The CDR3 contains 15 residues. The CDR3 nucleotides read TGTGCCAGCAGACCGACAGGGGGTAGCGCCGGGGAGCTGTTTTTT. Protein sequence: CASRPTGGSAGELFF.

This clonotype was counted between two and nine times. The rearrangement uses TRBV19 and TRBJ2-3, with D hard to call. Trimming took off 1 base at V and 6 bases at J, with 14 bases between the two ends. CDR1 is LNHDA, CDR2 SQIVND, per germline (reference sequence). The CDR3 consists of 15 residues. In nucleotides, the CDR3 is TGTGCCAGTAGTATAGGCGGACCCCCGTCGGATACGCAGTATTTT. This codes for CASSIGGPPSDTQYF. Based on the CDR3 plus reference TRBV19 and TRBJ2-3, the full variable domain is DGGITQSPKYLFRKEGQNVTLSCEQNLNHDAMYWYRQDPGQGLRLIYYSQIVNDFQKGDIAEGYSVSREKKESFPLTVTSAQKNPTAFYLCASSIGGPPSDTQYFGPGTRLTVL.

This clonotype was seen a few times. This rearrangement joins TRBV7-9 to TRBJ1-1, with D tentatively TRBD1 (5 bases). The germline V gene encodes CDR1 SEHNR and CDR2 FQNEAQ (reference sequence). V was shortened by 2 bases and J by 6 bases, with 10 bases between the two germline ends. The CDR3 has 13 residues. CDR3 bases: TGTGCCAGCAGCTTATCAGGGCGCGCTGAAGCTTTCTTT. Translation: CASSLSGRAEAFF.

The V call is TRBV7-8, the J call TRBJ2-7, with D tentatively TRBD2 (5 bases). The V and J ends lost 3 bases and 3 bases respectively, with 9 bases between them. The V gene's germline CDR1 is SGHVS and CDR2 FQNEAQ. The CDR3 runs 13 residues. CDR3 DNA sequence: TGTGCCAGCAGCTTCGCCGACTACTACGAGCAGTACTTC. Amino acids: CASSFADYYEQYF.

The chain joins TRBV20-1 to TRBJ1-3, with 7 bases lining up with TRBD1. CDR3 length: 15 amino acids. Looked up from germline, CDR1 is DFQATT and CDR2 is SNEGSKA (reference sequence). V shed 0 bases, J shed 4 bases, and the junction held 6 bases outside the gene matches. CDR3: CSARDRQGGGNTIYF. CDR3 nucleotide sequence: TGCAGTGCTAGAGATCGACAGGGAGGCGGAAACACCATATATTTT.

The rearrangement joins TRBV19 to TRBJ2-1; TRBD2 matches at 12 bases. The length of the CDR3 is 16 residues. V was clipped by 5 bases and J by 4 bases; unmatched bases: 6. CDR1 is LNHDA, CDR2 SQIVND, per germline (reference sequence). The CDR3 DNA reads as TGTGCCAGTAGTCTAGCGGGAGGGCCGCGGTACAATGAGCAGTTCTTC. Protein sequence: CASSLAGGPRYNEQFF. The whole variable domain, filled in from reference TRBV19 and TRBJ2-1, reads DGGITQSPKYLFRKEGQNVTLSCEQNLNHDAMYWYRQDPGQGLRLIYYSQIVNDFQKGDIAEGYSVSREKKESFPLTVTSAQKNPTAFYLCASSLAGGPRYNEQFFGPGTRLTVL.

This chain links TRBV11-2 with TRBJ1-5, with 9 bases that match TRBD1. CDR3 size: 14 residues. The germline gives CDR1 SGHAT, CDR2 FQNNGV. The ends lost 3 bases at V and 6 bases at J; junction bases unmatched: 3. CDR3 protein: CASSFRDRAQPQHF. In DNA, the CDR3 is TGTGCCAGCAGCTTCCGGGACAGGGCTCAGCCCCAGCATTTT.

The chain employs TRBV28 and TRBJ1-2, with 7 nucleotides matching TRBD1. Germline values: CDR1 MDHEN, CDR2 SYDVKM. V lost 6 bases to trimming and J lost 6 bases; unmatched junction nucleotides: 7. This CDR3 has 13 residues. CDR3 in amino acids: CASRPDRDHGYTF. CDR3 nucleotide sequence: TGTGCCAGCAGACCAGACAGGGACCATGGCTACACCTTC.

The chain combines TRBV3-1 with TRBJ2-3; 7 bases map to TRBD1. CDR3 length: 15 amino acids. Germline V gene lookup returns CDR1 LGHDT and CDR2 YNNKEL (reference sequence). V shed 3 bases and J 2 bases; nucleotides not matched to a gene: 5. The CDR3, as DNA: TGTGCCAGCAGCCATCGACAGGGATACACAGATACGCAGTATTTT. Its translation: CASSHRQGYTDTQYF.

The V and J genes are TRBV7-9 and TRBJ2-5; 12 bases map to TRBD2. V lost 7 bases to trimming and J lost 1 base; unmatched junction nucleotides: 7. From germline, CDR1 is SEHNR and CDR2 FQNEAQ (reference sequence). This CDR3 has 16 amino acids. The CDR3 loop is CASTPTSGSSQETQYF. Written as DNA, the CDR3 is TGTGCCAGCACCCCGACTAGCGGGAGTTCCCAAGAGACCCAGTACTTC.

The CDR3, as DNA: TGTGCCACCAGCAGAGATCCCGGTGGGAACACCATATATTTT. Its translation: CATSRDPGGNTIYF. The rearrangement links TRBV15 to TRBJ1-3; no firm D call. The CDR3 spans 14 residues. Germline assignment: CDR1 LNHNV and CDR2 YYDKDF (reference sequence). V gave up 0 bases and J gave up 7 bases, with 10 bases separating them.

This clonotype was counted many times. This chain connects TRBV7-3 to TRBJ1-1, with D uncertain. V lost 2 bases, J lost 1 base, and 11 bases lay in between. The V gene's germline CDR1 is SGHTA and CDR2 FQGTGA. The CDR3 sequence is 15 residues long. The CDR3: CASSLGGPSNTEAFF. DNA of the CDR3: TGTGCCAGCAGCTTAGGCGGACCCTCGAACACTGAAGCTTTCTTT.

This clonotype was picked up a small number of times. The V call is TRBV7-2, the J call TRBJ1-5, with no clear D. Germline V gives CDR1 SGHTA, CDR2 FQGNSA. The CDR3 totals 13 residues. V lost 2 bases to trimming and J lost 4 bases, with 6 bases between them. CDR3 nucleotides: TGTGCCAGCAGCTTAAGCCTTAATCAGCCCCAGCATTTT. Translated: CASSLSLNQPQHF.

This clonotype was detected many times. The chain links TRBV7-2 to TRBJ2-3; TRBD2 matches at 9 bases. V lost 3 bases and J lost 5; bases outside the gene matches: 6. The CDR3 runs to 15 residues. Germline values: CDR1 SGHTA, CDR2 FQGNSA. The CDR3 coding sequence is TGTGCCAGCAGCTTGGCGGGAGGGCCGATAGATACGCAGTATTTT. Translated, it gives CASSLAGGPIDTQYF.

The rearrangement links TRBV20-1 to TRBJ1-1; no definite D call. There are 13 residues in the CDR3. The germline V gene encodes CDR1 DFQATT and CDR2 SNEGSKA (reference sequence). Trimming stripped 0 bases from V and 5 bases from J, with 10 bases between. The CDR3 bases are TGCAGTGCTAGAGATCCATTCCAAACTGAAGCTTTCTTT. Amino acid sequence: CSARDPFQTEAFF.